This is a list of T cell receptor beta chains from one sample in a study of OX40 agonist ivuxolimab in advanced cancers. TCRdb's copy holds only in-frame clones and misses some; the assay was immunoSEQ multiplex PCR. The sample has some 69,000 clones, 65% to 80% seen once. Sequencing was performed on CD4+ or CD8+ T cells sorted from blood, taken in a trial of the OX40 agonist ivuxolimab. Receptors were obtained from an adult with an advanced solid tumor such as melanoma, head and neck, liver or kidney cancer. Each CDR3 is given without its conserved first and last residue. Each record gives: J gene, V gene, CDR3 protein.

j_gene: TRBJ1-1
v_gene: TRBV28
CDR3aa: ASGQERQGRNTEAF

j_gene: TRBJ1-2
v_gene: TRBV4-1
CDR3aa: ASSPRAGGDYGYT

j_gene: TRBJ1-4
v_gene: TRBV4-1
CDR3aa: ASSQSLGGKLF

j_gene: TRBJ1-2
v_gene: TRBV28
CDR3aa: ASSSQGNYGYT

j_gene: TRBJ2-7
v_gene: TRBV15
CDR3aa: ATSRRDSTYEQY

j_gene: TRBJ1-1
v_gene: TRBV6-5
CDR3aa: ASRLLNTEAF

j_gene: TRBJ1-2
v_gene: TRBV5-4
CDR3aa: ASSLDRPNYGYT

j_gene: TRBJ2-1
v_gene: TRBV5-1
CDR3aa: ASSRLAGNEQF

j_gene: TRBJ1-1
v_gene: TRBV7-2
CDR3aa: ASSFPLNTEAF

j_gene: TRBJ2-7
v_gene: TRBV6-1
CDR3aa: ASMKGQLSYEQY

j_gene: TRBJ2-7
v_gene: TRBV19
CDR3aa: ASSKGQGSSYEQY

j_gene: TRBJ1-2
v_gene: TRBV7-9
CDR3aa: ASSLVTVTNGYT

j_gene: TRBJ1-3
v_gene: TRBV27
CDR3aa: ASSLTGLSGNTIY

j_gene: TRBJ2-1
v_gene: TRBV9
CDR3aa: ASKEDWAWGEQF

j_gene: TRBJ2-5
v_gene: TRBV11-2
CDR3aa: ASSPQSAQY

j_gene: TRBJ2-5
v_gene: TRBV5-6
CDR3aa: ASSLVGGGASETQY

j_gene: TRBJ2-2
v_gene: TRBV2
CDR3aa: ASRTGSSPTGELF

j_gene: TRBJ2-2
v_gene: TRBV28
CDR3aa: ASSLATGELF

j_gene: TRBJ1-1
v_gene: TRBV5-1
CDR3aa: ASLGQGARDTEAF

j_gene: TRBJ2-1
v_gene: TRBV5-1
CDR3aa: ASSGGQGTFDEQF

j_gene: TRBJ2-2
v_gene: TRBV2
CDR3aa: ASSGQGRNTGELF

j_gene: TRBJ1-2
v_gene: TRBV5-1
CDR3aa: ASSLDGPISYGYT

j_gene: TRBJ2-3
v_gene: TRBV30
CDR3aa: AWSASSGRTDTQY

j_gene: TRBJ1-4
v_gene: TRBV6-1
CDR3aa: ASRLLTGGEEKLF